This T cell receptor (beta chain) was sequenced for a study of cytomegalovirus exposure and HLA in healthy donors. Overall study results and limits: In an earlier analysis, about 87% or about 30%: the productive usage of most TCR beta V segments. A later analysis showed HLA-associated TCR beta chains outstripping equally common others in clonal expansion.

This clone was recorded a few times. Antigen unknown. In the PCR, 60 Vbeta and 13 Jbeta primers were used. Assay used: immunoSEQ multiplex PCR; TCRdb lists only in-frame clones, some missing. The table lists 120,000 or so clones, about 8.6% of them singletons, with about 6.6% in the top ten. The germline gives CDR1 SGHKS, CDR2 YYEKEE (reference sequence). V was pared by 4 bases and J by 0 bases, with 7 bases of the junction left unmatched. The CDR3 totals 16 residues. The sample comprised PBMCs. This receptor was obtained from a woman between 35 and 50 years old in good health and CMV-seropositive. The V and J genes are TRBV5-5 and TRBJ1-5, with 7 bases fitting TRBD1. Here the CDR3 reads CASSPHKGASNQPQHF. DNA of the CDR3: TGTGCCAGCAGCCCCCACAAGGGGGCTAGCAATCAGCCCCAGCATTTT.